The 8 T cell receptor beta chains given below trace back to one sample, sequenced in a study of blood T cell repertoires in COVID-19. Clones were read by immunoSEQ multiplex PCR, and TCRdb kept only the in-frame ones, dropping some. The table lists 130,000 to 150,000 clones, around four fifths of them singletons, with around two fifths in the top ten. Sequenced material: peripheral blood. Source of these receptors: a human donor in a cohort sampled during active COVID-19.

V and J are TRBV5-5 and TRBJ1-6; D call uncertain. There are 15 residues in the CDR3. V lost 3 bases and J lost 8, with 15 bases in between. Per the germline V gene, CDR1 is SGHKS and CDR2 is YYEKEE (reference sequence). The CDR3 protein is CASSSIPAADSPLHF. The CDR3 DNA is TGTGCCAGCAGCTCCATTCCCGCCGCAGATTCACCCCTCCACTTT.

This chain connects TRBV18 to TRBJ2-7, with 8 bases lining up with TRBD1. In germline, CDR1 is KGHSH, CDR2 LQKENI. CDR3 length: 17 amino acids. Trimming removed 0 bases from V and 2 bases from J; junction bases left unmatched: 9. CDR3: CASSPPVGQGRTYEQYF. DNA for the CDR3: TGTGCCAGCTCACCACCTGTAGGACAGGGACGAACCTACGAGCAGTACTTC.

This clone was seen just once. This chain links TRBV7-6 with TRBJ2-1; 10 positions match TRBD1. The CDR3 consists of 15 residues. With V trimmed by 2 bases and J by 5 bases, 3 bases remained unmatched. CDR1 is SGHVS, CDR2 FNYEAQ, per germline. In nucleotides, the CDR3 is TGTGCCAGCAGCTTATACGGGACAGGGGACAATGAGCAGTTCTTC. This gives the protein CASSLYGTGDNEQFF.

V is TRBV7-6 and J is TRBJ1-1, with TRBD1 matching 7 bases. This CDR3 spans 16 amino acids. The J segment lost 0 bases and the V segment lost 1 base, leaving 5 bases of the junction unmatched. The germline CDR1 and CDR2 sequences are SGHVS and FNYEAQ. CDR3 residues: CASSLGRGGLNTEAFF. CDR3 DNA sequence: TGTGCCAGCAGCTTAGGGAGAGGGGGCCTGAACACTGAAGCTTTCTTT.

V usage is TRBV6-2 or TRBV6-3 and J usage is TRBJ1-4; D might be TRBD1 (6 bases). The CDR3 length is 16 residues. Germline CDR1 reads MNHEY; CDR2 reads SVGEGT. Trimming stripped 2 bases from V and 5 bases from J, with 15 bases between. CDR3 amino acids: CASSYGQGFRNEKLFF. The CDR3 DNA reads TGTGCCAGCAGTTACGGGCAGGGGTTCCGCAATGAAAAACTGTTTTTT.

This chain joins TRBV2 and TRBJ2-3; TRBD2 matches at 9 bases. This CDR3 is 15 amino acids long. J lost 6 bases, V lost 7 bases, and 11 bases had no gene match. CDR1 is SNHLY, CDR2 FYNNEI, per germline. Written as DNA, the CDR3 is TGTGCCAGCATTCCCAGCGGGGGGTGGAGGGATACGCAGTATTTT. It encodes CASIPSGGWRDTQYF.

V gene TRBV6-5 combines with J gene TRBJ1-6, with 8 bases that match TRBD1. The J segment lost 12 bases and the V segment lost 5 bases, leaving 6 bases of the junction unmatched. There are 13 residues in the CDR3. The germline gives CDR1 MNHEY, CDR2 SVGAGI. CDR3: CASSLGQGQPLHF. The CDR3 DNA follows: TGTGCCAGCAGTCTCGGACAGGGTCAACCCCTCCACTTT.

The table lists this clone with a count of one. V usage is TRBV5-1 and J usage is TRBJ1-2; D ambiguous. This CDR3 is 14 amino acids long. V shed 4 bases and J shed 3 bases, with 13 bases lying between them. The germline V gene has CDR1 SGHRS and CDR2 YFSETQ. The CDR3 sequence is CASSLNSPDYGYTF. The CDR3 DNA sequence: TGCGCCAGCAGCCTAAATAGCCCGGACTATGGCTACACCTTC.